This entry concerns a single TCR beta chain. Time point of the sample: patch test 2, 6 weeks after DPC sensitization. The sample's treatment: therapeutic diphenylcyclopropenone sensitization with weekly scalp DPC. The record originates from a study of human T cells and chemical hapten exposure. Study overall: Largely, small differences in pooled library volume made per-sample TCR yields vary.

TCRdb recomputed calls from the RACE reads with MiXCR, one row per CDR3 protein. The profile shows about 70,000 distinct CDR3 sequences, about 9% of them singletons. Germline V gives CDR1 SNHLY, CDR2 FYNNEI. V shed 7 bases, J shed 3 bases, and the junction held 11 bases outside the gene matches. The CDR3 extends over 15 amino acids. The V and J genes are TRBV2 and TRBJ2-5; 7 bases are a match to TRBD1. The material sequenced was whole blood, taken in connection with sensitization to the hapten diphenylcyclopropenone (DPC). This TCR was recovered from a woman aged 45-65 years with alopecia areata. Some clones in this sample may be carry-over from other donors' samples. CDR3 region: CASKRPGTAEETQYF. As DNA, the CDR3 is TGTGCCAGCAAACGACCAGGGACAGCCGAAGAGACCCAGTACTTC. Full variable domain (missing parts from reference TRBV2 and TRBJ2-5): EPEVTQTPSHQVTQMGQEVILRCVPISNHLYFYWYRQILGQKVEFLVSFYNNEISEKSEIFDDQFSVERPDGSNFTLKIRSTKLEDSAMYFCASKRPGTAEETQYFGPGTRLLVL.